This TCR beta chain was found in a study of blood T cell repertoires in COVID-19 (dated by TCRdb to 2020 to 2022). Background on the whole study: Samples from collaborators originated in the United States, Italy and Spain and spanned both the acute and convalescent phases of COVID-19. The material from the prospective study consisted of cDNA or gDNA derived from T cells, B-cell-depleted T cells, or PBMCs. The dataset comprised deeply sampled blood TCRbeta repertoires from subjects exposed to, actively infected with, or recovered from COVID-19. The repertoires were made available in a free public database intended to serve as a resource for research on the immune response to SARS-CoV-2. Samples were obtained from the ongoing ImmuneRACE study (first 160 participants) and from approximately 1,200 subjects provided by 6 global collaborators. Sample metadata almost always included a de-identified subject ID, COVID-19 status, age in years and sex. Where available, HLA class I and class II types were obtained from metadata supplied by the sample provider rather than from assay-based typing. Overall study results and their limits: The amount of clinical and demographic metadata varied by source and participant and was provided uncurated.

Turning to this clone: No cognate antigen has been identified for it. One base away there is no much larger clone; base qualities are not given.

Enrolling through a virtual design, the prospective study's participants ranged in age from roughly 18 to 89 years and lived across around 25 United States geographic areas. In the prospective study, cohorts were assigned on the basis of participant-reported clinical history obtained from a screening survey and a study questionnaire. Recovered participants in ImmuneRACE Cohort 3 were defined as having two consecutive negative NP/OP PCR tests, clearance from a healthcare professional, or resolution of symptoms. Mobile phlebotomists in the prospective study collected whole blood, serum and a nasopharyngeal or oropharyngeal swab from every participant. Participants in the prospective study had the option to provide additional blood draws and questionnaires over an approximately 2-month period. Before DNA extraction, prospective study blood samples were shipped either frozen or at room temperature.

TCRbeta CDR3 regions were amplified from genomic DNA by means of the immunoSEQ Assay, a bias-controlled multiplex PCR. In the paper's pipeline: The number of nucleated cells in each sample was estimated by amplification of reference gene primers within the assay. To quantify the absolute abundance of each unique TCRbeta CDR3 rearrangement, sequence reads were collapsed and filtered. For each sample, productive Simpson clonality was calculated as the square root of Simpson's diversity index over productive rearrangements. Sourced from immuneACCESS, this table was stored by TCRdb with only in-frame sequences that have V and J called. A share of the clones is absent; for the studies checked, an unresolved V gene accounts for under half, and the remainder has no known explanation. That table supplies the V and J calls and clone size; D and trimming were determined from the DNA. This sample has some 490,000 clones in its table, and around 85% of those were observed once. The top ten hold approximately 8% of the sample.

Trimming takes 0 bases off V and 7 bases off J; junction bases not matched to a gene: 9. The CDR3 holds 16 amino acids from the cysteine to the phenylalanine. This entry keeps only the CDR3 DNA: 48 bases, framed from base 1. CDR1 and CDR2 are read off the germline V gene (reference sequence) as LNHNV and YYDKDF. This sequence originates from a woman aged 60-75 years who had recovered from COVID-19. Here the chain combines TRBV15 and TRBJ1-2, and 9 junction bases match TRBD1. Sequences were obtained from PBMCs or T cells enriched from blood (not recorded which). The nucleotide sequence reads as follows: TGTGCCACCAGCAGAGATCTATTAGACAGGGGGATTGGCTACACCTTC. Its translation reads: CATSRDLLDRGIGYTF.